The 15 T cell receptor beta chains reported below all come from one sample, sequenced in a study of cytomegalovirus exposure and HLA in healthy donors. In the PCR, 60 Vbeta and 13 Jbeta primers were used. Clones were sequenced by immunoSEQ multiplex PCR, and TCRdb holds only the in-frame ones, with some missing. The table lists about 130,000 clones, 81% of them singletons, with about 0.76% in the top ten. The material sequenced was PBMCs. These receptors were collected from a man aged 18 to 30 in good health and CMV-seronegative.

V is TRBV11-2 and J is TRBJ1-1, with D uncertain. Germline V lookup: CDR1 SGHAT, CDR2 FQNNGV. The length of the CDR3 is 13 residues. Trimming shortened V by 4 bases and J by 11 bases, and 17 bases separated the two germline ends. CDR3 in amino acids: CASSSHLRLGAFF. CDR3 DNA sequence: TGTGCCAGCAGCTCCCACTTGCGCCTGGGCGCTTTCTTT.

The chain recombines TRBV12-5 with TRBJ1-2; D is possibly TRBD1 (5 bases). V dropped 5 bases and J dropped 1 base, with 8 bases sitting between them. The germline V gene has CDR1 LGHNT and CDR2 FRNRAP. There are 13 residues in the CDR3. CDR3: CASGGADNYGYTF. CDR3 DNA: TGTGCTAGTGGTGGGGCCGATAACTATGGCTACACCTTC.

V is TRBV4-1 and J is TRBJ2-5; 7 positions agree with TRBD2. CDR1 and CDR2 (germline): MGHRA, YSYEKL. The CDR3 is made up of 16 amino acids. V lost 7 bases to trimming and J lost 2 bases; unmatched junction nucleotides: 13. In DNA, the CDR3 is TGCGCCAGCACCCTCGACTTCTGGGGGGGACAAGAGACCCAGTACTTC. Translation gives CASTLDFWGGQETQYF.

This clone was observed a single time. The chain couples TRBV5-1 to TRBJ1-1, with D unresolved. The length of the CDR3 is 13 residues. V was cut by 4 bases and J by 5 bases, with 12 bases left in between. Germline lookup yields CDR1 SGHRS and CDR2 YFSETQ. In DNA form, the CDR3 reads TGCGCCAGCAGCGCTTACATGGAGACTGAAGCTTTCTTT. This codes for CASSAYMETEAFF.

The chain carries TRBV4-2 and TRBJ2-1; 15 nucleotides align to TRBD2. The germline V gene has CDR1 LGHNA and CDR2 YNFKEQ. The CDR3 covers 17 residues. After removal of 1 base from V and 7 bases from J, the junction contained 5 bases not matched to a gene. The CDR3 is CASSQVRTSGGANEQFF. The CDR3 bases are TGTGCCAGCAGCCAAGTTAGGACTAGCGGGGGGGCGAATGAGCAGTTCTTC.

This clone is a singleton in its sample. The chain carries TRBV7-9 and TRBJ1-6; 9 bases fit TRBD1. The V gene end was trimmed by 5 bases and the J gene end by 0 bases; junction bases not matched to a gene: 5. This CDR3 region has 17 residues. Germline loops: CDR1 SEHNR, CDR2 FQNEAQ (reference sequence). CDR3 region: CASSPGQGSSYNSPLHF. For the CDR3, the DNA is TGTGCCAGCAGCCCGGGACAGGGTAGCTCCTATAATTCACCCCTCCACTTT.

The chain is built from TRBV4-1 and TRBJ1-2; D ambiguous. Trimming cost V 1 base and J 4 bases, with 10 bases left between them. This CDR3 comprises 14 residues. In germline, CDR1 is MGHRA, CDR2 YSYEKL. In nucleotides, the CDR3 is TGCGCCAGCAGCCAAGCCGGCGGCATCTATGGCTACACCTTC. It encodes CASSQAGGIYGYTF.

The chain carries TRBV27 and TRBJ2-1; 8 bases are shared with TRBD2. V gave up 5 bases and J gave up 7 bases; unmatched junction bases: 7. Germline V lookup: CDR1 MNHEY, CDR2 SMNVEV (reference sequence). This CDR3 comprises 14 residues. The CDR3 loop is CASSTGGLPNEQFF. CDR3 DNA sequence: TGTGCCAGCAGTACGGGGGGGCTCCCGAATGAGCAGTTCTTC.

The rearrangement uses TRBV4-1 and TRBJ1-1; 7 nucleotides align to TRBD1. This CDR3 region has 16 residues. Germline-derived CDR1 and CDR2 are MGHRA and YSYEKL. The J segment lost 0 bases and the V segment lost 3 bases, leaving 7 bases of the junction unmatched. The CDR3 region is CASSHRRGRMNTEAFF. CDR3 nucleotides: TGCGCCAGCAGCCATCGAAGGGGGCGGATGAACACTGAAGCTTTCTTT.

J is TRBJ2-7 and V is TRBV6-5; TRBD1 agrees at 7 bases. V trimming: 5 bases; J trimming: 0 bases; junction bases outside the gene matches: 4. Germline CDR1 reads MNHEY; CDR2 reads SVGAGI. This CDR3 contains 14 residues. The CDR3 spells CASSGQVSSYEQYF. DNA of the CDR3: TGTGCCAGCAGTGGACAGGTGAGCTCCTACGAGCAGTACTTC.

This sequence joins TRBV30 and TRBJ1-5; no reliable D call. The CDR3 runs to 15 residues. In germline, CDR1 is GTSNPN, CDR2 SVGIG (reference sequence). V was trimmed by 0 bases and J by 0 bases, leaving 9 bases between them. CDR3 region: CAWSVQSYSNQPQHF. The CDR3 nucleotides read TGTGCCTGGAGTGTACAGTCCTATAGCAATCAGCCCCAGCATTTT. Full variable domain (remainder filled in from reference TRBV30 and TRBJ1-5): SQTIHQWPATLVQPVGSPLSLECTVEGTSNPNLYWYRQAAGRGLQLLFYSVGIGQISSEVPQNLSASRPQDRQFILSSKKLLLSDSGFYLCAWSVQSYSNQPQHFGDGTRLSIL.

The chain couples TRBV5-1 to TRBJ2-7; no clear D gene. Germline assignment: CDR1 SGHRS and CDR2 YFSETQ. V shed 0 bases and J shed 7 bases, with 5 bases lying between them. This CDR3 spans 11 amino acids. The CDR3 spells CASSLGYEQYF. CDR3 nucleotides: TGCGCCAGCAGCTTGGGTTATGAGCAGTACTTC.

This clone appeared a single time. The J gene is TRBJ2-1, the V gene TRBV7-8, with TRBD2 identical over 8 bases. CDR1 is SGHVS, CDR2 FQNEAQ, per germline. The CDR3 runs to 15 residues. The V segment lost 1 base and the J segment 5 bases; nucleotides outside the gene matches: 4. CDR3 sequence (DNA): TGTGCCAGCAGCTTAGGTGGCGGGGGGAACAATGAGCAGTTCTTC. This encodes CASSLGGGGNNEQFF.

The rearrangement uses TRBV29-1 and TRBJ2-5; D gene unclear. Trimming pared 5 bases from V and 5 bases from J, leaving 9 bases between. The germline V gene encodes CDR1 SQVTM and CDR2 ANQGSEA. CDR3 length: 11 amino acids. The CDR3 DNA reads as TGCAGCGTTTCGGTGTGGGAGACCCAGTACTTC. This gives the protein CSVSVWETQYF. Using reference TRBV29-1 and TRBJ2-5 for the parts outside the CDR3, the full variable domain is SAVISQKPSRDICQRGTSLTIQCQVDSQVTMMFWYRQQPGQSLTLIATANQGSEATYESGFVIDKFPISRPNLTFSTLTVSNMSPEDSSIYLCSVSVWETQYFGPGTRLLVL.

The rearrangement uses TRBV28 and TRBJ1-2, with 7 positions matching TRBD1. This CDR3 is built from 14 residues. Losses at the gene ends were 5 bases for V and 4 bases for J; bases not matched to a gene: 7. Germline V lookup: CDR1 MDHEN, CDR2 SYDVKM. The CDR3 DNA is TGTGCCAGCAGTCGTCGGGACAGCTCCTATGGCTACACCTTC. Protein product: CASSRRDSSYGYTF.